This T cell receptor (beta chain) was sequenced during a study of blood T cells in healthy people across ages. Germline loops: CDR1 MNHEY, CDR2 SMNVEV (reference sequence). The CDR3 loop spans 15 amino acids. The V end was cut by 2 bases, the J end by 2 bases, with 11 bases between. Combining a sample-barcoded 5' primer with a J-beta primer mix, a second PCR ran for about 6 to 12 cycles. TCRdb processed the 5' RACE reads anew with MiXCR; each CDR3 protein has one entry. Seen here are hundreds of thousands of distinct CDR3 sequences, around 50% observed once, and the top ten hold about 13%. The origin of this receptor is a woman of 80 years or more in good health. The rearrangement joins TRBV27 to TRBJ2-3; D might be TRBD1 or TRBD2, each matching 6 bases. Sample: blood. The CDR3 DNA sequence: TGTGCCAGCAGTTTAATAGGGGGGCCCACAGATACGCAGTATTTT. Its translation is CASSLIGGPTDTQYF.